These 20 T cell receptor beta chains share one sample of origin, sequenced in a study of blood T cell repertoires in COVID-19. The repertoire was sequenced with immunoSEQ multiplex PCR; TCRdb's copy has only in-frame clones and lacks some. The sample holds roughly 18,000 clones, 70% to 85% seen once. Sequenced material: peripheral blood. The receptor source for this set is a human donor in a cohort sampled during active COVID-19.

The rearrangement uses TRBV15 and TRBJ1-1; 7 nucleotides match TRBD1. The CDR3 covers 16 residues. The trim removed 3 bases at V and 6 bases at J, leaving 13 bases unmatched. CDR1 and CDR2 from the germline V gene are LNHNV and YYDKDF (reference sequence). The CDR3 bases are TGTGCCACCAGCAGGATACCGGGACAGCTCCGGGCTGAAGCTTTCTTT. Translated: CATSRIPGQLRAEAFF. Drawing the rest from reference TRBV15 and TRBJ1-1, the complete variable domain is DAMVIQNPRYQVTQFGKPVTLSCSQTLNHNVMYWYQQKSSQAPKLLFHYYDKDFNNEADTPDNFQSRRPNTSFCFLDIRSPGLGDTAMYLCATSRIPGQLRAEAFFGQGTRLTVV.

V is TRBV11-3 and J is TRBJ2-7; D is perhaps TRBD2 (5 bases). The CDR3 covers 14 residues. V was pared by 1 base and J by 2 bases, with 9 bases between. The germline V gene encodes CDR1 SGHNT and CDR2 YENEEA. The CDR3 DNA reads TGTGCCAGCAGCTTAGGAGGGAAAACCTACGAGCAGTACTTC. Translation: CASSLGGKTYEQYF.

The V gene is TRBV21-1, the J gene TRBJ2-7; the listed D gene, TRBD1, was not tested against the DNA. TRBV21-1 is an annotated pseudogene. This CDR3 has 16 residues. The CDR3 DNA is TGTGCCAGCAGTTTAGAAGTAAGGACAGGGGATTACGAGCAGTACTTC. Amino acid sequence: CASSLEVRTGDYEQYF.

The CDR3 reads CASSYSPGQGVHEQYF. DNA of the CDR3: TGTGCCAGCAGTTACTCGCCCGGACAGGGTGTACACGAGCAGTACTTC. The V and J genes are TRBV6-5 and TRBJ2-7; 8 bases align to TRBD1. The CDR3 has 16 residues. The ends lost 0 bases at V and 5 bases at J; junction bases unmatched: 9. The V gene's germline CDR1 is MNHEY and CDR2 SVGAGI.

This clone has only one observation. CDR3 nucleotides: TGTGCCAGCAGCTTGGTAGGGACAAACGGCTACACCTTC. This codes for CASSLVGTNGYTF. The chain uses TRBV5-4 and TRBJ1-2; D perhaps matches TRBD1 (6 bases). The germline CDR1 and CDR2 sequences are SGHNT and YYREEE (reference sequence). This CDR3 is built from 13 residues. The V end lost 0 bases, the J end lost 8 bases, and 11 bases lay between the germline ends.

The V and J genes are TRBV15 and TRBJ2-5; D gene uncertain. The CDR3 runs to 12 residues. V lost 4 bases and J 4 bases, leaving 7 bases between the germline ends. The V gene's germline CDR1 is LNHNV and CDR2 YYDKDF (reference sequence). CDR3 in amino acids: CATSTVGETQYF. Written as DNA, the CDR3 is TGTGCCACCAGCACGGTCGGAGAGACCCAGTACTTC.

This clone turned up a few times. The gene calls are TRBV4-2 and TRBJ2-7, with 8 bases fitting TRBD2. Trimming removed 0 bases from V and 6 bases from J; junction bases left unmatched: 7. The CDR3 has 15 amino acids. Germline CDR1 LGHNA, CDR2 YNFKEQ. CDR3 nucleotide sequence: TGTGCCAGCAGCCAAGAACCGGGAGGGCCGGGCGAGCAGTACTTC. Encoded protein: CASSQEPGGPGEQYF.

The chain carries TRBV4-1 and TRBJ2-1; 10 bases are shared with TRBD2. Germline CDR1 MGHRA, CDR2 YSYEKL. The CDR3 is 17 residues long. Trimming removed 4 bases from V and 1 base from J; junction bases left unmatched: 7. In nucleotides, the CDR3 is TGCGCCAGCAGCCGGGCCGGACTAGCGGAATCCTACAATGAGCAGTTCTTC. Its translation: CASSRAGLAESYNEQFF.

This rearrangement joins TRBV27 to TRBJ1-6; maybe TRBD1 (5 bases). This CDR3 has 16 amino acids. V was pared by 1 base and J by 7 bases, with 14 bases between. Germline V lookup: CDR1 MNHEY, CDR2 SMNVEV (reference sequence). The CDR3 protein is CASSLLGRDGNSPLHF. CDR3 nucleotide sequence: TGTGCCAGCAGTTTATTGGGGAGGGACGGAAATTCACCCCTCCACTTT.

J is TRBJ1-5 and V is TRBV7-8, with TRBD1 identical over 9 bases. This CDR3 spans 15 amino acids. Trimming cost V 3 bases and J 2 bases; bases outside gene matches: 2. CDR1 SGHVS and CDR2 FQNEAQ come from the germline V gene. The CDR3 is CASSFDRGGNQPQHF. In nucleotides, the CDR3 is TGTGCCAGCAGCTTCGACAGGGGGGGCAATCAGCCCCAGCATTTT.

This clone turned up a few times. V and J are TRBV7-9 and TRBJ2-1, with 11 bases lining up with TRBD2. The ends lost 2 bases at V and 6 bases at J; junction bases unmatched: 12. This CDR3 region has 18 residues. Germline V gene lookup returns CDR1 SEHNR and CDR2 FQNEAQ (reference sequence). In nucleotides, the CDR3 is TGTGCCAGCAGCTTAAACCCCATAGCGGGAGGGCCACGCAATGAGCAGTTCTTC. It codes for CASSLNPIAGGPRNEQFF.

The J gene is TRBJ2-7, the V gene TRBV6-5, with 9 bases fitting TRBD2. With 2 bases clipped from V and 2 bases from J, the junction kept 4 bases outside the gene matches. CDR1 MNHEY and CDR2 SVGAGI come from the germline V gene. The CDR3 runs to 15 residues. The CDR3 coding sequence is TGTGCCAGCAGTTACAAGGCTAGCGGGACCTACGAGCAGTACTTC. Translation: CASSYKASGTYEQYF.

This clone came up a few times. The J gene is TRBJ1-1, the V gene TRBV6-4; D not certain. This CDR3 comprises 14 residues. Trimming took 7 bases from V and 0 from J, leaving 12 bases between them. Germline values: CDR1 MRHNA, CDR2 SNTAGT. This chain's CDR3 is CASTTRRVNTEAFF. Here the CDR3 DNA reads TGTGCCAGCACGACACGCAGAGTGAACACTGAAGCTTTCTTT.

The gene calls are TRBV27 and TRBJ2-2; 11 bases align to TRBD1. Looked up from germline, CDR1 is MNHEY and CDR2 is SMNVEV (reference sequence). V trimming: 7 bases; J trimming: 4 bases; junction bases outside the gene matches: 11. The CDR3 has 17 residues. The CDR3 DNA reads TGTGCCAGCATGCGTGGACAGGGGGCTTATGTCACCGGGGAGCTGTTTTTT. Protein sequence: CASMRGQGAYVTGELFF.

This clone was observed a few times. This sequence joins TRBV7-2 and TRBJ1-1; maybe TRBD1 (5 bases). V was trimmed by 5 bases and J by 8 bases, leaving 15 bases between them. Germline CDR1 and CDR2: SGHTA and FQGNSA. The CDR3 length is 13 residues. CDR3 loop: CASSGLPGGEAFF. The CDR3 DNA sequence: TGTGCCAGCAGCGGCCTACCGGGGGGAGAAGCTTTCTTT.

This chain links TRBV7-9 with TRBJ2-7; TRBD1 agrees at 7 bases. Germline CDR1 SEHNR, CDR2 FQNEAQ (reference sequence). V lost 5 bases to trimming and J lost 0 bases; unmatched junction nucleotides: 7. There are 15 residues in the CDR3. Here the CDR3 reads CASSPRDRSSYEQYF. The CDR3 nucleotides read TGTGCCAGCAGCCCACGGGACAGAAGCTCCTACGAGCAGTACTTC.

J is TRBJ2-1 and V is TRBV7-9; D may be TRBD2 (5 bases). Deletions cut 3 bases from V and 7 bases from J, with 16 bases between. This CDR3 comprises 15 residues. Germline CDR1 and CDR2: SEHNR and FQNEAQ (reference sequence). In DNA, the CDR3 is TGTGCCAGCAGCTTTCGGGAATTAGTCGGGAATGAGCAGTTCTTC. This codes for CASSFRELVGNEQFF.

This chain links TRBV7-8 with TRBJ2-1; D is uncertain. Germline CDR1 is SGHVS and CDR2 is FQNEAQ. V lost 3 bases and J lost 9, with 12 bases in between. The length of the CDR3 is 13 residues. CDR3 bases: TGTGCCAGCAGCTTGGCACCAACGGGTGAGCAGTTCTTC. Translating gives CASSLAPTGEQFF.

The J gene is TRBJ2-6, the V gene TRBV19; 8 bases align to TRBD1. This CDR3 comprises 15 residues. The J segment lost 2 bases and the V segment lost 3 bases, leaving 0 bases of the junction unmatched. Germline CDR1 LNHDA, CDR2 SQIVND (reference sequence). CDR3 DNA sequence: TGTGCCAGTAGTATGGGACAGGCTGGGGCCAACGTCCTGACTTTC. Amino acid sequence: CASSMGQAGANVLTF.

The chain is built from TRBV29-1 and TRBJ1-4, with D tentatively TRBD1 (6 bases). Germline CDR1 reads SQVTM; CDR2 reads ANQGSEA. The CDR3 contains 13 residues. CDR3 bases: TGCAGTGCGGGGGGCGCAACTAATGAAAAACTGTTTTTT. Protein product: CSAGGATNEKLFF. Drawing the rest from reference TRBV29-1 and TRBJ1-4, the complete variable domain is SAVISQKPSRDICQRGTSLTIQCQVDSQVTMMFWYRQQPGQSLTLIATANQGSEATYESGFVIDKFPISRPNLTFSTLTVSNMSPEDSSIYLCSAGGATNEKLFFGSGTQLSVL.